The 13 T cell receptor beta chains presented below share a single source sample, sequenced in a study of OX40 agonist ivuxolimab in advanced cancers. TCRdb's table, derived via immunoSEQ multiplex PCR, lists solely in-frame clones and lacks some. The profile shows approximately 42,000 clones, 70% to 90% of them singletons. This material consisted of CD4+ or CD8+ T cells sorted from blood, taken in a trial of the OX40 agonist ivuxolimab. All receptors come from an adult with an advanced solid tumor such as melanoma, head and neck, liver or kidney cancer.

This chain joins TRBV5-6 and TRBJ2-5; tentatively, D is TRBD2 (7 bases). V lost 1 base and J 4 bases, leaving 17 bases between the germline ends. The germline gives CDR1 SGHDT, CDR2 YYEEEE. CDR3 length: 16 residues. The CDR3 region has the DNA TGTGCCAGCAGCTTGTGGACCGGGGGCGGGGGAGAGACCCAGTACTTC. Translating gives CASSLWTGGGGETQYF.

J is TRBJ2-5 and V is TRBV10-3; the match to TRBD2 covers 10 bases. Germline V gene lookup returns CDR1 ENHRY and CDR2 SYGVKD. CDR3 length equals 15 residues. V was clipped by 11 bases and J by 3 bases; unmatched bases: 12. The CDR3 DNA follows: TGTGCCTCCTCAAGCGGGGGGGAGTTCGAAGAGACCCAGTACTTC. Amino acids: CASSSGGEFEETQYF.

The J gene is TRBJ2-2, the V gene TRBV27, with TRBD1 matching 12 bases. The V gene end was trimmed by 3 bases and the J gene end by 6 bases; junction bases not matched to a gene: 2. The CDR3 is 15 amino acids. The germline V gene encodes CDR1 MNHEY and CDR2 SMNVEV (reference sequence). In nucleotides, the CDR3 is TGTGCCAGCAGTTTCGGGACAGGGGGCCCCGGGGAGCTGTTTTTT. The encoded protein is CASSFGTGGPGELFF.

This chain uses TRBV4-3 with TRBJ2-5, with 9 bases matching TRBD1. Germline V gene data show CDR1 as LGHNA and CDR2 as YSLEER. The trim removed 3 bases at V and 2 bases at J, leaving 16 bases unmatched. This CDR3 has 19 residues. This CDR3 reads CASSHSRGEGQGEQETQYF. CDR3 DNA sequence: TGCGCCAGCAGCCATTCCAGGGGGGAGGGACAGGGAGAACAAGAGACCCAGTACTTC.

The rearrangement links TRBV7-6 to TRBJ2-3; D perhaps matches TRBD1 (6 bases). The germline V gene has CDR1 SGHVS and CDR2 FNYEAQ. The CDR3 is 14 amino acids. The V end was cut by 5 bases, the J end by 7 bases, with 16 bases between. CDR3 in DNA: TGTGCCAGCAGCCCCCGAGACAGGCCGAATACGCAGTATTTT. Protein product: CASSPRDRPNTQYF.

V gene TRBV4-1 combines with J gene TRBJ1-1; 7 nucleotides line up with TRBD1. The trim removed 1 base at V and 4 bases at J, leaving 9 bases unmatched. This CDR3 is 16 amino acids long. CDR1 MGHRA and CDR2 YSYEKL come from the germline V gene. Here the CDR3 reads CASSQGPATGATEAFF. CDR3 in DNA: TGCGCCAGCAGCCAAGGCCCCGCAACAGGGGCCACTGAAGCTTTCTTT.

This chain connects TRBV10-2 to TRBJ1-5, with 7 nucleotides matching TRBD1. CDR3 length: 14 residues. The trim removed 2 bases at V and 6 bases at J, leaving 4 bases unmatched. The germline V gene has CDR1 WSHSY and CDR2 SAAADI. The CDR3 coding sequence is TGCGCCAGCAGTGAGGACAGGGCGGGTCAGCCCCAGCATTTT. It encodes CASSEDRAGQPQHF.

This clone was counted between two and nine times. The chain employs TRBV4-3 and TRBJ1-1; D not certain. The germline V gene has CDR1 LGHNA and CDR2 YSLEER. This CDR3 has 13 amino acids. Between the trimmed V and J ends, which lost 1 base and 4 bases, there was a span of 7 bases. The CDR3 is CASSQVITTEAFF. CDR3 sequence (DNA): TGCGCCAGCAGCCAAGTGATAACCACTGAAGCTTTCTTT.

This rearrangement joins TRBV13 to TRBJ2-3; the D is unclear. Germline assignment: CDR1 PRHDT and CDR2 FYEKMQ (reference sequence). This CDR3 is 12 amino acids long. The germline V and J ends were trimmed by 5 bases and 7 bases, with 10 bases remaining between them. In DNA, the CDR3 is TGTGCCAGCAGCCCCCGGCTGCATACGCAGTATTTT. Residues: CASSPRLHTQYF.

CDR3 sequence reads: CASRSPPGNTIYF. DNA for the CDR3: TGTGCCAGCAGGTCCCCCCCTGGAAACACCATATATTTT. The chain couples TRBV28 to TRBJ1-3; D is ambiguous. Trimming pared 6 bases from V and 2 bases from J, leaving 8 bases between. The CDR3 contains 13 residues. Per germline, CDR1 MDHEN and CDR2 SYDVKM.

CDR3 residues: CASSQIRGSSFYEQYF. The CDR3 DNA is TGCGCCAGCAGCCAAATCAGGGGGTCGTCTTTTTACGAGCAGTACTTC. The chain carries TRBV4-3 and TRBJ2-7; 7 bases align to TRBD1. The J segment lost 4 bases and the V segment lost 2 bases, leaving 11 bases of the junction unmatched. CDR1 is LGHNA and CDR2 is YSLEER in the germline V gene. CDR3 size: 16 residues.

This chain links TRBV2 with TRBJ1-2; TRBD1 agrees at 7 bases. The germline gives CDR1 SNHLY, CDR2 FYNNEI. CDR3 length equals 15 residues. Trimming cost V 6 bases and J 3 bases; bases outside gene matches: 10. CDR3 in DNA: TGTGCCAGCAGAGATAGACAGGGCCGGCACTATGGCTACACCTTC. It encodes CASRDRQGRHYGYTF.

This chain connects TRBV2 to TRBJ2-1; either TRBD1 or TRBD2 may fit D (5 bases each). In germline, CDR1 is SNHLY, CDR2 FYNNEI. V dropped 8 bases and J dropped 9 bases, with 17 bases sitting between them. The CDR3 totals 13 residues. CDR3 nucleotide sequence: TGTGCCAGCTGGGCCGGGACCCACCCTGAGCAGTTCTTC. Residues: CASWAGTHPEQFF.